This TCR beta chain was recorded in a study of T cells in narcolepsy. Study as a whole: Enrolled donors included narcolepsy type 1 or type 2 patients and healthy controls.

Method: immunoSEQ multiplex PCR; TCRdb's copy keeps in-frame clones and lacks some. Among 25,000 to 35,000 clones listed, 80% to 85% were seen once. Trimming shortened V by 5 bases and J by 4 bases, and 11 bases separated the two germline ends. The CDR3 consists of 13 residues. Germline CDR1 SGHTA, CDR2 FQGTGA. Sequencing was done on a sample of CD45RA- memory CD4+ T cells from PBMCs. The chain carries TRBV7-3 and TRBJ2-5, with D perhaps matching TRBD2 (6 bases). This TCR was sampled from a human donor with narcolepsy. The CDR3 loop reads CASSRGALETQYF. The CDR3 DNA follows: TGTGCCAGCAGCCGCGGGGCCTTAGAGACCCAGTACTTC. Full variable domain (remainder filled in from reference TRBV7-3 and TRBJ2-5): GAGVSQTPSNKVTEKGKYVELRCDPISGHTALYWYRQSLGQGPEFLIYFQGTGAADDSGLPNDRFFAVRPEGSVSTLKIQRTERGDSAVYLCASSRGALETQYFGPGTRLLVL.